The clone carrying this TCR beta chain appeared a single time. This record comes from a study of blood T cell repertoires in COVID-19. As for the study in general: There were acute and convalescent COVID-19 samples, and they came from the United States, Italy and Spain.

How the authors handled the data: Using reference gene primer amplification, nucleated cell counts were estimated. Assay used: immunoSEQ multiplex PCR; TCRdb lists only in-frame clones, some missing. The V and J calls and clone size were taken over from that table, and D and trimming were inferred from the DNA. The table lists some 110,000 clones, roughly 80% of them singletons. The sample consisted of peripheral blood. The source of this sequence is a woman aged 80 or over with active or convalescent COVID-19.

CDR3 amino acids: CASSLWLDNEQFF. CDR3 nucleotides: TGTGCCAGCAGTTTATGGCTCGACAATGAGCAGTTCTTC. The chain combines TRBV27 with TRBJ2-1; no clear D gene. V lost 1 base and J 5 bases, leaving 6 bases between the germline ends. CDR3 length equals 13 residues. Germline V lookup: CDR1 MNHEY, CDR2 SMNVEV (reference sequence).